Listed here are 14 T cell receptor beta chains from one sample, sequenced in a study of PD-1 blockade in classical Hodgkin lymphoma (dated by TCRdb to between 2020 and 2021). This specimen's time point label, per the study, means: cycle 1 day 1 (C1D1), immediately before nivolumab initiation. Every trial patient had relapsed after autologous stem cell transplantation, and cohorts A, B and C differed in prior brentuximab vedotin exposure. Using a Miltenyi CD4+ T cell isolation kit, CD4+ T cells were purified from thawed PBMCs through magnetic negative selection. Libraries were made using the immunoSEQ multiplex PCR assay. TCRdb obtained this table from immuneACCESS and retained in-frame rearrangements with V and J assigned. These tables miss some clones; where compared with another copy, unresolved V genes account for less than half of the shortfall, and the remainder is unexplained. This sample lists 4,400 or so clones; over 80% were detected once. The top ten clonotypes cover around 1% of the sample.

Sample: CD4+ T cells from blood, taken at baseline. These receptors all come from a human donor with classical Hodgkin lymphoma.

The chain has TRBV7-9 and TRBJ2-1; TRBD1 matches at 7 bases. The junction had 15 bases not matched to a gene; V was cut back by 7 bases and J by 0 bases. The CDR3 consists of 18 residues. Germline V CDR1 and CDR2: SEHNR, FQNEAQ (reference sequence). This CDR3 is CASTKPNRGLRSYNEQFF. For the CDR3, the DNA is TGTGCCAGCACCAAACCGAACAGGGGCTTACGCTCCTACAATGAGCAGTTCTTC.

The genes are TRBV25-1 and TRBJ2-3; TRBD2 might be the D (6 bases). V dropped 1 base and J dropped 3 bases, with 11 bases sitting between them. Germline V CDR1 and CDR2: MGHDK, SYGVNS. CDR3 size: 15 residues. CDR3 protein: CASSESRDWTDTQYF. CDR3 bases: TGTGCCAGCAGTGAATCTAGGGACTGGACAGATACGCAGTATTTT.

The chain links TRBV7-3 to TRBJ2-3; 7 bases agree with TRBD2. The CDR3 length is 16 residues. With 2 bases clipped from V and 1 base from J, the junction kept 6 bases outside the gene matches. The germline V gene has CDR1 SGHTA and CDR2 FQGTGA. Here the CDR3 DNA reads TGTGCCAGCAGCTTAGGGGGGGACCCCCGCACAGATACGCAGTATTTT. Its translation: CASSLGGDPRTDTQYF.

The chain is built from TRBV6-5 and TRBJ1-2; no definite D call. Germline V gives CDR1 MNHEY, CDR2 SVGAGI. Trimming shortened V by 4 bases and J by 7 bases, and 10 bases separated the two germline ends. The CDR3 spans 12 residues. In DNA, the CDR3 is TGTGCCAGCAGTTCAAAGGCTTCTGGCTACACCTTC. Protein sequence: CASSSKASGYTF.

V usage is TRBV6-5 and J usage is TRBJ1-5; perhaps TRBD1 as D (5 bases). CDR1 and CDR2 (germline): MNHEY, SVGAGI. With 6 bases removed from V and 3 bases from J, the gap between germline ends came to 9 bases. The CDR3 runs 13 residues. CDR3 sequence reads: CASSRVYNQPQHF. Here the CDR3 DNA reads TGTGCCAGCAGCAGGGTATACAATCAGCCCCAGCATTTT.

In its sample, this clone was seen a few times. The rearrangement uses TRBV5-1 and TRBJ1-6, with TRBD1 as a possible D gene (6 bases). In germline, CDR1 is SGHRS, CDR2 YFSETQ. The CDR3 has 15 amino acids. The ends were cut back, 0 bases at V and 4 bases at J, with 8 bases in the middle. For the CDR3, the DNA is TGCGCCAGCAGCTTGGGCCAGGGGTATAATTCACCCCTCCACTTT. Protein product: CASSLGQGYNSPLHF.

This sequence joins TRBV19 and TRBJ2-3; D is possibly TRBD1 (6 bases). The CDR3 runs to 15 residues. V was trimmed by 1 base and J by 0 bases, leaving 8 bases between them. Per the germline V gene, CDR1 is LNHDA and CDR2 is SQIVND (reference sequence). CDR3 region: CASSIGTGSTDTQYF. In DNA form, the CDR3 reads TGTGCCAGTAGTATAGGTACAGGGAGCACAGATACGCAGTATTTT.

The V gene is TRBV25-1, the J gene TRBJ1-2; maybe TRBD1 (5 bases). CDR1 is MGHDK and CDR2 is SYGVNS in the germline V gene. The CDR3 is made up of 13 amino acids. V was cut by 3 bases and J by 2 bases, with 7 bases left in between. The CDR3 region is CASSDDSNYGYTF. The CDR3 DNA sequence: TGTGCCAGCAGTGATGACAGCAACTATGGCTACACCTTC.

This clone was counted only a few times. The V gene is TRBV9, the J gene TRBJ1-6; a weak D match, TRBD1 (5 bases). Trimming removed 0 bases from V and 7 bases from J, with 11 bases in between. The germline CDR1 and CDR2 sequences are SGDLS and YYNGEE. The CDR3 consists of 15 residues. This CDR3 is CASSVGQGGNSPLHF. The CDR3 coding sequence is TGTGCCAGCAGCGTAGGGCAGGGAGGAAATTCACCCCTCCACTTT.

The rearrangement links TRBV5-1 to TRBJ1-1; 10 bases fit TRBD1. The CDR3 sequence is 16 residues long. Germline CDR1 SGHRS, CDR2 YFSETQ. J gave up 5 bases and V 3 bases, and 10 bases lay outside the gene matches. CDR3 bases: TGCGCCAGCAGCTACGGCCGACAGGGGGCGCGGACTGAAGCTTTCTTT. Encoded protein: CASSYGRQGARTEAFF.

The chain joins TRBV5-1 to TRBJ2-7; 7 bases map to TRBD2. The germline V gene has CDR1 SGHRS and CDR2 YFSETQ. This CDR3 spans 15 amino acids. Germline trimming cut 0 bases from V and 6 bases from J; bases unmatched to any gene: 9. CDR3 residues: CASSLDTGTTREQYF. Here the CDR3 DNA reads TGCGCCAGCAGCTTGGATACCGGGACTACCCGCGAGCAGTACTTC. Together with reference TRBV5-1 and TRBJ2-7, the CDR3 gives the full variable domain: KAGVTQTPRYLIKTRGQQVTLSCSPISGHRSVSWYQQTPGQGLQFLFEYFSETQRNKGNFPGRFSGRQFSNSRSEMNVSTLELGDSALYLCASSLDTGTTREQYFGPGTRLTVT.

The V call is TRBV4-1, the J call TRBJ1-2, with D unclear. Trimming took off 1 base at V and 1 base at J, with 19 bases between the two ends. Germline CDR1 and CDR2: MGHRA and YSYEKL. This CDR3 region has 18 residues. In DNA form, the CDR3 reads TGCGCCAGCAGCCAAGTCTGGCCCCGCCGGGTGGGTAACTATGGCTACACCTTC. This encodes CASSQVWPRRVGNYGYTF.

The chain has TRBV13 and TRBJ2-7, with D unresolved. CDR3 length equals 13 residues. Germline assignment: CDR1 PRHDT and CDR2 FYEKMQ (reference sequence). Trimming stripped 1 base from V and 2 bases from J, with 6 bases between. The CDR3 loop reads CASSLEDPYEQYF. The DNA for the CDR3 is TGTGCCAGCAGCTTAGAGGATCCCTACGAGCAGTACTTC.

This chain links TRBV15 with TRBJ1-5; D is unclear. The V end lost 1 base, the J end lost 5 bases, and 15 bases lay between the germline ends. Germline V gene lookup returns CDR1 LNHNV and CDR2 YYDKDF (reference sequence). CDR3 length: 16 amino acids. The CDR3 bases are TGTGCCACCAGCAGAGCCGCGACTCGGCAACATCAGCCCCAGCATTTT. Encoded protein: CATSRAATRQHQPQHF. Full variable domain (outside the CDR3, taken from reference TRBV15 and TRBJ1-5): DAMVIQNPRYQVTQFGKPVTLSCSQTLNHNVMYWYQQKSSQAPKLLFHYYDKDFNNEADTPDNFQSRRPNTSFCFLDIRSPGLGDTAMYLCATSRAATRQHQPQHFGDGTRLSIL.